The 24 T cell receptor beta chains in this list originate from one sample, sequenced in a study of blood T cell repertoires in COVID-19. Measured with immunoSEQ multiplex PCR; TCRdb has only the in-frame clones, and not every one. The table shows approximately 140,000 clones, with about 91% occurring only once. Input material: peripheral blood. Receptors originate from a human donor in a cohort sampled during active COVID-19.

This chain joins TRBV27 and TRBJ2-3; D is uncertain. V lost 6 bases, J lost 3 bases, and 16 bases lay in between. Germline CDR1 reads MNHEY; CDR2 reads SMNVEV (reference sequence). The length of the CDR3 is 15 residues. The CDR3 sequence is CASSPDTLRTDTQYF. The DNA for the CDR3 is TGTGCCAGCAGCCCCGACACCTTAAGGACAGATACGCAGTATTTT.

The CDR3 DNA is TGTGCCAGCAGCACGCGGGGCAGGGGGCCCTACGAGCAGTACTTC. Translation gives CASSTRGRGPYEQYF. V is TRBV7-2 and J is TRBJ2-7, with 8 bases matching TRBD1. J lost 2 bases, V lost 5 bases, and 8 bases had no gene match. The CDR3 has 15 residues. The germline CDR1 and CDR2 sequences are SGHTA and FQGNSA. Filled out from reference TRBV7-2 and TRBJ2-7, the complete variable domain reads GAGVSQSPSNKVTEKGKDVELRCDPISGHTALYWYRQSLGQGLEFLIYFQGNSAPDKSGLPSDRFSAERTGGSVSTLTIQRTQQEDSAVYLCASSTRGRGPYEQYFGPGTRLTVT.

The chain employs TRBV19 and TRBJ2-7; 8 nucleotides agree with TRBD1. CDR1 and CDR2 from the germline V gene are LNHDA and SQIVND (reference sequence). This CDR3 is 14 amino acids long. The V and J ends lost 3 bases and 11 bases, in that order; junction bases with no gene match: 12. CDR3 sequence reads: CASSIAPGQGGEYF. DNA for the CDR3: TGTGCCAGTAGTATTGCCCCAGGACAGGGTGGCGAGTACTTC.

This chain joins TRBV9 and TRBJ1-5; tentatively, D is TRBD1 (5 bases). The CDR3 consists of 14 residues. Per the germline V gene, CDR1 is SGDLS and CDR2 is YYNGEE. Trimming cost V 1 base and J 8 bases, with 13 bases left between them. CDR3 sequence: CASSVRGGPEPQHF. DNA of the CDR3: TGTGCCAGCAGCGTACGGGGGGGTCCGGAGCCCCAGCATTTT. Filled out from reference TRBV9 and TRBJ1-5, the complete variable domain reads DSGVTQTPKHLITATGQRVTLRCSPRSGDLSVYWYQQSLDQGLQFLIQYYNGEERAKGNILERFSAQQFPDLHSELNLSSLELGDSALYFCASSVRGGPEPQHFGDGTRLSIL.

This chain links TRBV4-2 with TRBJ2-3; a weak D match, TRBD2 (6 bases). The CDR3 spans 17 residues. CDR1 and CDR2 (germline): LGHNA, YNFKEQ. The ends were cut back, 4 bases at V and 2 bases at J, with 19 bases in the middle. This chain's CDR3 is CASSRGTGTLLTDTQYF. In DNA, the CDR3 is TGTGCCAGCAGCCGCGGGACCGGGACTTTACTCACAGATACGCAGTATTTT.

This chain uses TRBV11-2 with TRBJ2-3; the match to TRBD2 covers 8 bases. The CDR3 is 19 amino acids. Trimming cost V 6 bases and J 3 bases; bases outside gene matches: 20. Germline values: CDR1 SGHAT, CDR2 FQNNGV. CDR3 DNA: TGTGCCAGCAGACCAGGCAAGGGGCAGGGGCGGGGGGAAACAGATACGCAGTATTTT. Protein sequence: CASRPGKGQGRGETDTQYF.

J is TRBJ1-2 and V is TRBV3-1 (or the pseudogene TRBV3-2); D may be TRBD1 (6 bases). CDR3 length equals 13 residues. V lost 1 base and J 7 bases, leaving 10 bases between the germline ends. Looked up from germline, CDR1 is LGHDT and CDR2 is YNNKEL (reference sequence). CDR3 coding DNA: TGTGCCAGCAGCCAAGGACAGGTCGGTGGCTACACCTTC. It yields the protein CASSQGQVGGYTF.

The chain uses TRBV3-1 (or the pseudogene TRBV3-2) and TRBJ1-6, with 7 bases fitting TRBD1. CDR1 LGHDT and CDR2 YNNKEL come from the germline V gene (reference sequence). Trimming at V came to 3 bases and at J to 9 bases, leaving 5 bases not matched to a gene. The CDR3 length is 14 residues. The CDR3 reads CASSQKTGPSPLHF. The CDR3 DNA reads TGTGCCAGCAGCCAGAAGACAGGGCCTTCACCCCTCCACTTT.

The chain recombines TRBV6-2 or TRBV6-3 with TRBJ2-1, with D possibly TRBD1 on 6 matching bases. The CDR3 has 17 residues. CDR1 and CDR2 from the germline V gene are MNHEY and SVGEGT. Trimming left V 2 bases short and J 3 bases short, with 17 bases between. The DNA of the CDR3 is TGTGCCAGCAGTTACGTCAGGGGCCGAGGTTACTACAATGAGCAGTTCTTC. This gives the protein CASSYVRGRGYYNEQFF.

The chain is built from TRBV7-9 and TRBJ2-2; 9 bases line up with TRBD1. V dropped 5 bases and J dropped 7; count of bases not matched to a gene: 11. Germline CDR1 SEHNR, CDR2 FQNEAQ (reference sequence). The CDR3 spans 16 residues. The CDR3 DNA sequence: TGTGCCAGCAGCCTCGTCGGACAGGGGATATACGGGGAGCTGTTTTTT. This codes for CASSLVGQGIYGELFF.

The chain employs TRBV2 and TRBJ2-5; D might be TRBD1 (6 bases). Trimming took off 1 base at V and 4 bases at J, with 13 bases between the two ends. The germline V gene has CDR1 SNHLY and CDR2 FYNNEI. The CDR3 consists of 15 residues. CDR3 sequence reads: CASSEEQGHGETQYF. The CDR3 DNA reads as TGTGCCAGCAGTGAAGAACAGGGTCATGGAGAGACCCAGTACTTC.

The chain couples TRBV5-1 to TRBJ2-5; 7 bases are shared with TRBD2. Per the germline V gene, CDR1 is SGHRS and CDR2 is YFSETQ. V trimming: 2 bases; J trimming: 5 bases; junction bases outside the gene matches: 9. The CDR3 is made up of 15 amino acids. Here the CDR3 DNA reads TGCGCCAGCAGCTTTGGGGAGGGGCGCTGGGAGACCCAGTACTTC. Translation gives CASSFGEGRWETQYF.

The chain couples TRBV3-1 (or the pseudogene TRBV3-2) to TRBJ2-3; 12 bases match TRBD2. The CDR3 runs 15 residues. Germline V gene sequence: CDR1 LGHDT, CDR2 YNNKEL (reference sequence). Trimming cost V 4 bases and J 2 bases; bases outside gene matches: 1. DNA of the CDR3: TGTGCCAGCAGCCGGACTAGCGGGATCACAGATACGCAGTATTTT. Amino acids: CASSRTSGITDTQYF.

The CDR3, as DNA: TGTGCCAGCAGTTCAGCCGGGACAGGGGTTCGGGAGCAGTACTTC. Its protein is CASSSAGTGVREQYF. The V gene is TRBV6-5, the J gene TRBJ2-7, with TRBD1 identical over 10 bases. The V and J ends lost 4 bases and 7 bases, in that order; junction bases with no gene match: 10. Per the germline V gene, CDR1 is MNHEY and CDR2 is SVGAGI. The CDR3 is 15 residues long.

This clone has just a few counts. This chain uses TRBV6-6 with TRBJ2-7, with 7 bases matching TRBD1. Germline V gene lookup returns CDR1 MNHNY and CDR2 SVGAGI (reference sequence). V lost 7 bases and J lost 4; bases outside the gene matches: 13. CDR3 length: 15 residues. This chain's CDR3 is CASTPDRAQNYEQYF. The CDR3 bases are TGTGCCAGCACACCCGACAGGGCTCAAAATTACGAGCAGTACTTC.

V is TRBV6-5 and J is TRBJ2-1; D perhaps matches TRBD1 (6 bases). Trimming pared 0 bases from V and 6 bases from J, leaving 15 bases between. The CDR3 totals 16 residues. From germline, CDR1 is MNHEY and CDR2 SVGAGI. The DNA for the CDR3 is TGTGCCAGCAGTTACTCCGTGGGGGCTTTGGGCAATGAGCAGTTCTTC. Its protein product is CASSYSVGALGNEQFF.

The CDR3 sequence is CASSPGQGAGDNYGYTF. The CDR3 nucleotides are TGTGCCAGCAGCCCAGGACAGGGGGCAGGAGATAACTATGGCTACACCTTC. The chain is built from TRBV3-1 (or the pseudogene TRBV3-2) and TRBJ1-2; 11 bases line up with TRBD1. Looked up from germline, CDR1 is LGHDT and CDR2 is YNNKEL (reference sequence). CDR3 length: 17 residues. V shed 4 bases and J 1 base; nucleotides not matched to a gene: 8.

The chain joins TRBV6-1 to TRBJ2-1; TRBD2 matches 7 bases. The V gene's germline CDR1 is MNHNS and CDR2 SASEGT. V was pared by 3 bases and J by 1 base, with 6 bases of the junction left unmatched. This CDR3 is 16 amino acids long. The CDR3 region has the DNA TGTGCCAGCAGTGATTATGGGCGGGGGTCCTACAATGAGCAGTTCTTC. Translating gives CASSDYGRGSYNEQFF.

J is TRBJ1-5 and V is TRBV15, with no clear D. Germline-derived CDR1 and CDR2 are LNHNV and YYDKDF (reference sequence). This CDR3 is built from 16 residues. Trimming removed 8 bases from V and 1 base from J, with 18 bases in between. The CDR3 DNA reads TGTGCCACCTCGCGGGCCAACCTAGGAAGCAATCAGCCCCAGCATTTT. Its protein product is CATSRANLGSNQPQHF.

The chain links TRBV6-5 to TRBJ2-1, with D hard to call. V lost 7 bases, J lost 10 bases, and 14 bases lay in between. This CDR3 comprises 12 residues. CDR1 is MNHEY and CDR2 is SVGAGI in the germline V gene. CDR3 DNA: TGTGCCAGCATGAGTTTGGTGCACGAGCAGTTCTTC. Protein sequence: CASMSLVHEQFF.

V usage is TRBV27 and J usage is TRBJ1-1; TRBD1 aligns across 7 bases. The CDR3 consists of 15 residues. The V segment lost 1 base and the J segment 1 base; nucleotides outside the gene matches: 3. Germline CDR1 and CDR2: MNHEY and SMNVEV (reference sequence). The CDR3: CASSLLDRRNTEAFF. For the CDR3, the DNA is TGTGCCAGCAGTTTATTGGACAGGAGGAACACTGAAGCTTTCTTT.

The chain is built from TRBV18 and TRBJ2-7; TRBD1 agrees at 8 bases. The CDR3 contains 14 residues. Losses at the gene ends were 3 bases for V and 3 bases for J; bases not matched to a gene: 4. Germline V gene sequence: CDR1 KGHSH, CDR2 LQKENI. The CDR3 reads CASSPQDRDYEQYF. CDR3 sequence (DNA): TGTGCCAGCTCACCGCAGGACAGGGACTACGAGCAGTACTTC.

CDR3: CASRQTGVGETQYF. CDR3 sequence (DNA): TGTGCCAGCAGGCAGACAGGGGTCGGGGAGACCCAGTACTTC. The chain recombines TRBV6-5 with TRBJ2-5; 8 positions agree with TRBD1. The CDR3 runs to 14 residues. The germline V gene encodes CDR1 MNHEY and CDR2 SVGAGI. The V segment lost 6 bases and the J segment 5 bases; nucleotides outside the gene matches: 8.

A remark on this clone: Other DNA sequences from this sample encode an identical CDR3 as well. The chain carries TRBV11-2 and TRBJ2-7; D unresolved. The germline V gene has CDR1 SGHAT and CDR2 FQNNGV. The V end lost 4 bases, the J end lost 0 bases, and 4 bases lay between the germline ends. This CDR3 contains 12 residues. CDR3 nucleotides: TGTGCCAGCAGCTCCGGCTCCTACGAGCAGTACTTC. Translating it yields CASSSGSYEQYF.